The present entry profiles one T cell receptor beta chain with its context. The antigen is undetermined. The repertoire was sequenced with immunoSEQ multiplex PCR; TCRdb's copy has only in-frame clones and lacks some. The sample records 150,000 or so clones, 91% being singletons. Germline V gene data show CDR1 as SEHNR and CDR2 as FQNEAQ (reference sequence). V shed 1 base and J shed 0 bases, with 7 bases lying between them. CDR3 length: 15 residues. These data originate in a study of T cell responses to AZD1222 COVID-19 vaccine. General observations from the study: Only five to seven AZD1222 recipients were seropositive at baseline.

The clonotype originates from an adult who received the AZD1222 COVID-19 vaccine. Sequenced here: peripheral blood, sampled 28 days after the second AZD1222 dose. V is TRBV7-9 and J is TRBJ1-5, with D unresolved. CDR3 sequence reads: CASSLDGFSNQPQHF. In DNA, the CDR3 is TGTGCCAGCAGCTTAGATGGTTTTAGCAATCAGCCCCAGCATTTT.